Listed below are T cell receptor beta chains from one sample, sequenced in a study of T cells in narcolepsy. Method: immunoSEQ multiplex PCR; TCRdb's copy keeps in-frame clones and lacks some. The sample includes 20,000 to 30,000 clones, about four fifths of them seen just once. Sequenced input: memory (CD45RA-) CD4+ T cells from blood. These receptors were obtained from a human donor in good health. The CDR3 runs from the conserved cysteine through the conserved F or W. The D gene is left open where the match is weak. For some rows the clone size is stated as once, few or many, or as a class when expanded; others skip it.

CASSQPGQGTEAFF	TGTGCCAGCAGCCAGCCGGGACAGGGGACTGAAGCTTTCTTT	TRBV11-2	TRBJ1-1	-	TRBD1
CASSETLDGGTQYF	TGTGCCAGCAGTGAAACACTGGATGGCGGTACGCAGTATTTT	TRBV2	TRBJ2-3	-	-
CASSGRTGGGNYEQYF	TGTGCCAGCAGTGGCAGGACAGGGGGCGGCAACTACGAGCAGTACTTC	TRBV2	TRBJ2-7	-	TRBD1
CASSQGGGGTSVDTQYF	TGCGCCAGCAGCCAAGGGGGTGGGGGAACTAGCGTGGATACGCAGTATTTT	TRBV4-3	TRBJ2-3	-	TRBD2
CASSAATKGSPLHF	TGTGCCAGCAGTGCCGCGACTAAAGGTTCACCCCTCCACTTT	TRBV25-1	TRBJ1-6	-	-
CASSLGQGAYGGEKLFF	TGTGCCAGCAGCTTGGGACAGGGGGCCTACGGTGGCGAAAAACTGTTTTTT	TRBV11-2	TRBJ1-4	-	TRBD1
CASSPLQGKQPQHF	TGTGCCAGCTCACCACTACAGGGAAAACAGCCCCAGCATTTT	TRBV18	TRBJ1-5	-	-
CASSVVPPVITSGRATVCETQYF	TGTGCCAGCAGCGTAGTCCCCCCTGTAATCACTAGCGGGAGGGCGACGGTGTGTGAGACCCAGTACTTC	TRBV9	TRBJ2-5	-	TRBD2
CASSPSLIETQYF	TGTGCCAGCAGTCCCTCCCTTATAGAGACCCAGTACTTC	TRBV6-6	TRBJ2-5	few	-
CASSFAQSANYGYTF	TGTGCCAGCAGCTTCGCCCAGTCAGCTAACTATGGCTACACCTTC	TRBV5-6	TRBJ1-2	few	-
CASSIISTANYGYTF	TGTGCCAGTAGTATTATATCCACAGCGAACTATGGCTACACCTTC	TRBV19	TRBJ1-2	few	-
CASSSAAGGYEQYF	TGCGCCAGCAGCTCGGCAGCGGGAGGGTACGAGCAGTACTTC	TRBV5-1	TRBJ2-7	-	TRBD2
CASSQVVPTGELFF	TGTGCCAGCAGCCAAGTAGTCCCAACCGGGGAGCTGTTTTTT	TRBV14	TRBJ2-2	-	-
CASSIGGTNYGYTF	TGTGCCAGTAGTATAGGAGGGACAAACTATGGCTACACCTTC	TRBV19	TRBJ1-2	-	-
CASSGQGAGGYTF	TGTGCCAGCAGTGGACAGGGGGCAGGGGGCTACACCTTC	TRBV2	TRBJ1-2	-	TRBD1
CASSPGTGTNTEAFF	TGTGCCAGTAGTCCCGGAACTGGAACGAACACTGAAGCTTTCTTT	TRBV19	TRBJ1-1	-	-
CASSQDGSGRGQPQHF	TGTGCCAGCAGCCAAGATGGATCGGGGCGAGGTCAGCCCCAGCATTTT	TRBV4-2	TRBJ1-5	-	-
CASSISGREWDTQYF	TGTGCCAGTAGTATTAGCGGGAGAGAATGGGATACGCAGTATTTT	TRBV19	TRBJ2-3	once	TRBD2
CASSVQGLGGTEAFF	TGTGCCAGTAGTGTACAGGGGCTGGGGGGGACTGAAGCTTTCTTT	TRBV19	TRBJ1-1	-	TRBD1
CSVRPSSYNEQFF	TGCAGCGTTCGACCCTCGAGTTACAATGAGCAGTTCTTC	TRBV29-1	TRBJ2-1	-	-
CASSSATRRGASGANVLTF	TGTGCCAGCAGCTCAGCTACCCGACGGGGGGCCTCTGGGGCCAACGTCCTGACTTTC	TRBV7-2	TRBJ2-6	-	-
CASSSGDTGNTIYF	TGTGCCAGCAGTTCCGGGGATACTGGAAACACCATATATTTT	TRBV2	TRBJ1-3	-	-
CASSLAGLVYNEQFF	TGTGCCAGCAGCTTAGCTGGACTAGTCTACAATGAGCAGTTCTTC	TRBV7-2	TRBJ2-1	-	TRBD2
CASSLGPSGTGYTF	TGTGCCAGCAGCTTAGGCCCGTCGGGGACCGGCTACACCTTC	TRBV11-2	TRBJ1-2	-	-
CASSQDFGRSNYGYTF	TGTGCCAGCAGCCAAGACTTTGGCAGATCTAACTATGGCTACACCTTC	TRBV14	TRBJ1-2	-	-
CATYSGSTYEQYF	TGTGCCACCTACAGCGGGTCGACCTACGAGCAGTACTTC	TRBV28	TRBJ2-7	-	-
CASSLYGGKTQYF	TGTGCCAGCAGCTTATACGGGGGAAAGACCCAGTACTTC	TRBV7-2	TRBJ2-5	-	-
CASSPEGQSYGYTF	TGTGCCAGCTCACCAGAGGGACAGAGCTATGGCTACACCTTC	TRBV18	TRBJ1-2	-	TRBD1
CASSMTSKGIGELFF	TGCGCCAGCAGCATGACTAGCAAGGGGATCGGGGAGCTGTTTTTT	TRBV5-1	TRBJ2-2	-	TRBD2
CASSLLGDNEQFF	TGTGCCAGCAGTTTATTGGGGGACAATGAGCAGTTCTTC	TRBV27	TRBJ2-1	-	-
CASGSRPGLGYTF	TGTGCCAGCGGATCCCGACCGGGTTTAGGCTACACCTTC	TRBV7-2	TRBJ1-2	-	-
CAWRPPGGYGELFF	TGTGCCTGGAGGCCCCCGGGGGGGTACGGGGAGCTGTTTTTT	TRBV30	TRBJ2-2	-	TRBD2
CASSDRVPGGELFF	TGTGCCAGCAGTGATCGCGTCCCAGGCGGGGAGCTGTTTTTT	TRBV2	TRBJ2-2	-	-
CASSLVGTGELFF	TGTGCCAGCAGTTTGGTAGGGACCGGGGAGCTGTTTTTT	TRBV28	TRBJ2-2	few	-
CAISESGVVNEQYF	TGTGCCATCAGTGAGTCTGGGGTTGTTAATGAGCAGTACTTC	TRBV10-3	TRBJ2-7	few	-
CASSLSGLDYNEQFF	TGTGCCAGCAGCTTGTCAGGTCTTGACTACAATGAGCAGTTCTTC	TRBV5-4	TRBJ2-1	-	-
CASGEGKNIQYF	TGTGCCAGCGGGGAGGGCAAAAACATTCAGTACTTC	TRBV7-2	TRBJ2-4	-	TRBD2
CASSLQPGPQETQYF	TGCGCCAGCAGCTTACAACCGGGACCCCAAGAGACCCAGTACTTC	TRBV5-1	TRBJ2-5	once	-
CAWSGGRNEQFF	TGTGCCTGGAGTGGGGGTAGGAATGAGCAGTTCTTC	TRBV30	TRBJ2-1	-	-
CASSPSGLTYEKLFF	TGTGCCAGCAGCCCGTCGGGTCTAACCTATGAAAAACTGTTTTTT	TRBV5-6	TRBJ1-4	-	-
CSATPAGGQLF	TGCAGTGCTACCCCTGCAGGGGGCCAACTTTTT	TRBV20-1	TRBJ1-1	-	TRBD1
CASSQLQGADYGYTF	TGCGCCAGCAGCCAACTACAGGGGGCGGACTATGGCTACACCTTC	TRBV4-1	TRBJ1-2	-	TRBD1
CASSLAAENTEAFF	TGTGCCAGCAGCTTAGCAGCCGAGAACACTGAAGCTTTCTTT	TRBV7-9	TRBJ1-1	-	-
CASSQESRTGANVLTF	TGTGCCAGCAGCCAAGAGTCGAGAACTGGGGCCAACGTCCTGACTTTC	TRBV4-2	TRBJ2-6	-	-
CASTWAGANVLTF	TGTGCCAGTACCTGGGCTGGGGCCAACGTCCTGACTTTC	TRBV19	TRBJ2-6	-	-
CASSGTGIMGTEAFF	TGCGCCAGCAGCGGGACAGGGATAATGGGCACTGAAGCTTTCTTT	TRBV5-1	TRBJ1-1	-	TRBD1
CAISESTTQETQYF	TGTGCCATCAGTGAATCTACAACTCAAGAGACCCAGTACTTC	TRBV10-3	TRBJ2-5	-	-
CASNTRGELFF	TGTGCCAGCAACACTCGCGGGGAGCTGTTTTTT	TRBV7-9	TRBJ2-2	-	-
CASSVQGDNSPLHF	TGCGCCAGCAGCGTACAGGGGGATAATTCACCCCTCCACTTT	TRBV5-1	TRBJ1-6	-	TRBD1